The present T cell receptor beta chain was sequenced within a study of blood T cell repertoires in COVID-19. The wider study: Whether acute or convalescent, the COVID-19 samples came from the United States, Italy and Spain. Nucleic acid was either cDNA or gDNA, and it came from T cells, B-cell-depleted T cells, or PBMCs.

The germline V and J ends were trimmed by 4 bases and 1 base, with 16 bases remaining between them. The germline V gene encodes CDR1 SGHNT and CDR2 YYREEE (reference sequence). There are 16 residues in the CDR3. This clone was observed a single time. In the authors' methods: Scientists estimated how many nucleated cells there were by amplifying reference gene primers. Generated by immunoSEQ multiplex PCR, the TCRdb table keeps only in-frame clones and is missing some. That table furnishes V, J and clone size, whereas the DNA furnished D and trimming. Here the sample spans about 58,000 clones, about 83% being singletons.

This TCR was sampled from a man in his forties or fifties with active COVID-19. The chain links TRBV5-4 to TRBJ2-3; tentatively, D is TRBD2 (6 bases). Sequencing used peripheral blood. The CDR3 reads CASSPRTTQGTDTQYF. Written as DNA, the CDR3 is TGTGCCAGCAGCCCAAGGACTACCCAGGGCACAGATACGCAGTATTTT.